These T cell receptor beta chains were read from a single sample in a study of human T cells and chemical hapten exposure. A single record per CDR3 protein comes from TCRdb applying MiXCR to the RACE reads. The repertoire has more than 100,000 distinct CDR3 sequences, around 10% of them found once; the top ten carry over 2%. Specimen: whole blood, collected in connection with sensitization to the hapten diphenylcyclopropenone (DPC). Receptors originate from a woman in her fifties or sixties with alopecia areata. Some clones in this sample may be carry-over from other donors' samples. The conserved cysteine and the conserved F or W are not part of the CDR3 here. Each record gives: J gene, V gene, D gene, CDR3 protein. D genes are given only for firm matches.

TRBJ2-7,TRBV12-3/TRBV12-4,TRBD1,ASSLGTGAGYEQY
TRBJ1-3,TRBV5-5,-,ASSLRGAAGNTIY
TRBJ1-5,TRBV7-6,-,ASSLAGFNQPQH
TRBJ1-1,TRBV7-9,TRBD1,ASSPRITGGGTEAF
TRBJ2-5,TRBV5-1,TRBD1,ASSLAPTGGGQETQY
TRBJ1-2,TRBV7-9,TRBD1,ASTGQGNGGYT
TRBJ1-5,TRBV20-1,-,SASDGSNQPQH
TRBJ2-1,TRBV28,-,ASSQGGISYNEQF
TRBJ2-4,TRBV7-9,TRBD1,ASSPPGQGIQY
TRBJ2-3,TRBV4-3,TRBD2,ASSHLASGGTDTQY
TRBJ1-2,TRBV28,TRBD1,ASSLDGQGPNYGYT
TRBJ1-2,TRBV28,TRBD1,ASSLPGTGVYYGYT
TRBJ2-3,TRBV9,-,ASSVAPFTDTQY
TRBJ2-5,TRBV5-1,TRBD1,ASSPLQGRETQY
TRBJ2-3,TRBV12-3/TRBV12-4,TRBD2,ASSLAGVIADTQY
TRBJ2-3,TRBV6-1,TRBD2,ASSEAAGSGGLSTDTQY